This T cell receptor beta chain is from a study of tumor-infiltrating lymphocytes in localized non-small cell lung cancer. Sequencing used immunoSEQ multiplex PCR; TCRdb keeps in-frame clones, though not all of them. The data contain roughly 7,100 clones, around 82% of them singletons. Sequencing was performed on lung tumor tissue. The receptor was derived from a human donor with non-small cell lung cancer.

DNA for the CDR3: TGTGCCAGCAGTGGACTAGCGGGCTACAATGAGCAGTTCTTC. It specifies CASSGLAGYNEQFF. This rearrangement joins TRBV5-4 to TRBJ2-1; 11 bases fit TRBD2. V was pared by 5 bases and J by 3 bases, with 1 base of the junction left unmatched. This CDR3 spans 14 amino acids. The germline V gene has CDR1 SGHNT and CDR2 YYREEE (reference sequence).